This T cell receptor beta chain was documented in a study of T cells in Graves' hyperthyroidism and ophthalmopathy. Study conclusions and caveats: Among thyroid clonotypes expanded above 0.001, most also appeared in blood.

Germline V gives CDR1 SNHLY, CDR2 FYNNEI. There are 11 residues in the CDR3. Trimming removed 6 bases from V and 14 bases from J; junction bases left unmatched: 7. With respect to this clonotype: Antigen specificity is unknown.

What was amplified from RNA transcripts were TCR beta CDR3 regions. The HTBI primer set served for first-round RT-PCR of the TCR CDR3. MiXCR was run by TCRdb on the multiplex PCR reads, yielding one entry per CDR3 protein. The sample has a few hundred thousand distinct CDR3 sequences, around 42% seen once. Patients were excluded for uncontrolled infection, other autoimmune disease, pregnancy or lactation. Diagnoses were made from clinical symptoms, serum measures (thyroxine and TRAb), thyroid ultrasound and orbital computed tomography. The sequenced material came from peripheral blood or thyroid tissue (not recorded which). This receptor was identified in an adult woman with Graves' disease, either hyperthyroidism or ophthalmopathy (not recorded which). The chain links TRBV2 to TRBJ1-5; 7 nucleotides agree with TRBD1. The CDR3 sequence: CASSATGDEHF. The CDR3 DNA follows: TGTGCCAGCAGCGCAACAGGGGACGAGCATTTT.